This T cell receptor (beta chain) was identified in a study of control samples from healthy donors and cancer patients. Measured with immunoSEQ multiplex PCR; TCRdb has only the in-frame clones, and not every one. Here the sample spans some 90,000 clones, 85% to 90% being singletons. The CDR3 consists of 18 residues. The germline gives CDR1 SGHDN, CDR2 FVKESK. J was trimmed by 5 bases and V by 0 bases; bases with no gene match: 11. The chain is built from TRBV14 and TRBJ2-2; 8 bases match TRBD1. What was sequenced was blood. The clonotype was recovered from a woman in her fifties or sixties in good health. CDR3 residues: CASSQDRRKQGVTGELFF. CDR3 DNA: TGTGCCAGCAGCCAAGATAGGAGAAAACAGGGGGTTACCGGGGAGCTGTTTTTT.